Listed below are T cell receptor beta chains from one sample, sequenced in a study of cytomegalovirus exposure and HLA in healthy donors. Method: immunoSEQ multiplex PCR; TCRdb's copy keeps in-frame clones and lacks some. The data show some 99,000 clones, almost 75% seen once. The sample consisted of PBMCs. All receptors come from a man aged 35 to 55 in good health and CMV-seronegative. CDR3s include the opening cysteine and the closing phenylalanine or tryptophan. A D gene is named only where the DNA matches it firmly. Some rows mark clone size as missing; the rest say once, few, many or name a class of expanded clone.

clone_size j_call d_call v_call cdr3_nt cdr3_aa
few TRBJ1-2 TRBD1 TRBV20-1 TGCAGTGACACGCAGGGGGTCGGCTACACCTTC CSDTQGVGYTF
- TRBJ2-5 TRBD2 TRBV7-3 TGTGCCAGCAGCCTACTAGCGGGGGTACAAGAGACCCAGTACTTC CASSLLAGVQETQYF
- TRBJ1-3 TRBD1 TRBV18 TGTGCCAGCTCACCCATGACAGGGTCCGGAAACACCATATATTTT CASSPMTGSGNTIYF
- TRBJ1-2 - TRBV28 TGTGCCATTTTGGGGGGAGTCTATGGCTACACCTTC CAILGGVYGYTF
- TRBJ2-3 - TRBV12-5 TGTGCTAGCGGGAAGGGTTCCTCATCTAGCACAGATACGCAGTATTTT CASGKGSSSSTDTQYF
- TRBJ2-1 TRBD2 TRBV14 TGTGCCAGCAGCCCCCTAGCGGGGGGCCCCTACAATGAGCAGTTCTTC CASSPLAGGPYNEQFF
- TRBJ2-4 - TRBV5-4 TGTGCCAGCAGCTCTACAACGGGACTCCCTTCAAACATTCAGTACTTC CASSSTTGLPSNIQYF
- TRBJ2-5 - TRBV6-1 TGTGCCAGCAGTGGCGGTAGGGGGGGAGGAGAGACCCAGTACTTC CASSGGRGGGETQYF
few TRBJ2-1 TRBD2 TRBV5-1 TGCGCCAGCAGCTTGGGGGTAGCGGGGTACTACAATGAGCAGTTCTTC CASSLGVAGYYNEQFF
- TRBJ1-4 TRBD1 TRBV4-3 TGCGCCAGCAGCCCACAGGGGGCGGGTGAAAAACTGTTTTTT CASSPQGAGEKLFF
few TRBJ1-3 - TRBV7-9 TGTGCCAGCAGCTTAGCGACAAAAAGCAACACCATATATTTT CASSLATKSNTIYF
- TRBJ1-5 - TRBV15 TGTGCCACCAGCAGAGCTTGGGGCAGGGATCAGCCCCAGCATTTT CATSRAWGRDQPQHF
- TRBJ1-6 - TRBV7-9 TGTGCCAGCAGCTCCGATATACAGGGTCGCTCCTATAATTCACCCCTCCACTTT CASSSDIQGRSYNSPLHF
few TRBJ1-4 - TRBV5-8 TGTGCCAGCAGCCTTGCCCGGTGGAGTAGTAATGAAAAACTGTTTTTT CASSLARWSSNEKLFF
- TRBJ1-2 - TRBV7-8 TGTGCCAGCAGCTTAGACGGGGGCTACACCTTC CASSLDGGYTF
- TRBJ2-3 TRBD2 TRBV7-3 TGTGCCAGCAGCCAAGGACTAGCGGGGGGGCCAGATACGCAGTATTTT CASSQGLAGGPDTQYF
- TRBJ2-7 TRBD1 TRBV29-1 TGCAGCGTTCTACTCCTGGTTTGGGACAGGGCGCGGACCTACGAGCAGTACTTC CSVLLLVWDRARTYEQYF
- TRBJ1-2 - TRBV5-1 TGCGCCAGCAGCCGACCCGGACAGAACTATGGCTACACCTTC CASSRPGQNYGYTF
few TRBJ1-2 - TRBV10-3 TGTGCCATCGGCGTCGACAACAACTATGGCTACACCTTC CAIGVDNNYGYTF
- TRBJ2-7 - TRBV7-9 TGTGCCAGCAGCCCAGGGGTCCCGGCGGTGGAGCAGTACTTC CASSPGVPAVEQYF
- TRBJ1-5 TRBD1 TRBV19 TGTGCCAGTACCACCGGACAGGGGCCTAATCAGCCCCAGCATTTT CASTTGQGPNQPQHF
- TRBJ2-4 - TRBV15 TGTGCCACCAGTAAGGGGGTGGGGCAGCTAAACATTCAGTACTTC CATSKGVGQLNIQYF
- TRBJ2-5 - TRBV7-9 TGTGCCAGCAGCCCCTTGAGCGGCCAAGAGACCCAGTACTTC CASSPLSGQETQYF
- TRBJ2-1 TRBD2 TRBV29-1 TGCAGCGTTGGGACTAGCGGGGCATATAATGAGCAGTTCTTC CSVGTSGAYNEQFF
- TRBJ2-5 TRBD2 TRBV7-9 TGTGCCAGCACCAGAACTAGCGGGGAGATAAAGGAGACCCAGTACTTC CASTRTSGEIKETQYF
- TRBJ2-5 - TRBV27 TGTGCCAGCAGTTTACTGTCGGGAGAGACCCAGTACTTC CASSLLSGETQYF
- TRBJ1-6 TRBD1 TRBV7-6 TGTGCCAGCAGCTTAGCTCGGAGACAGGGGAATAATTCACCCCTCCACTTT CASSLARRQGNNSPLHF
- TRBJ1-2 - TRBV5-1 TGCGCCAGCAGCTTTCAGGGTAACTATGGCTACCCCTTC CASSFQGNYGYPF
- TRBJ1-2 - TRBV5-6 TGTGCCAGCACCAACGGGGGGGCGGTTTGGTTTGGCTACACCTTC CASTNGGAVWFGYTF
- TRBJ1-1 TRBD1 TRBV7-2 TGTGCCAGCAGCACCCAGGGGGCCTTCACTGAAGCTTTCTTT CASSTQGAFTEAFF
- TRBJ1-5 - TRBV2 TGTGCCAGCAGTGTGACAGCGACCTATCAGCCCCAGCATTTT CASSVTATYQPQHF
- TRBJ2-2 - TRBV18 TGTGCCAGCTCATCCTCAGGCGGCACGGGACTTAACACCGGGGAGCTGTTTTTT CASSSSGGTGLNTGELFF
- TRBJ1-5 - TRBV19 TGTGCCAGGGCCTGGCCCCAGCATTTT CARAWPQHF
few TRBJ1-1 - TRBV6-4 TGTGCCAGCAGCAACGGGACACAGAAAATGACCTTT CASSNGTQKMTF
- TRBJ2-2 TRBD1 TRBV7-9 TGTGCCAGCAGCCTGGGACAGGGAGACACCGGGGAGCTGTTTTTT CASSLGQGDTGELFF
- TRBJ1-2 TRBD1 TRBV6-1 TGTGCCAGCAACCTACGGACAGGGAGTAACTATGGCTACACCTTC CASNLRTGSNYGYTF
- TRBJ1-2 TRBD1 TRBV7-9 TGTGCCAGCAGCTTCGACAGGGCTGGCTATGGCTACACCTTC CASSFDRAGYGYTF
- TRBJ2-1 - TRBV4-3 TGCGCCAGCAGCCGAGGGGACGGGAGCTCCTACAATGAGCAGTTCTTC CASSRGDGSSYNEQFF
- TRBJ1-1 TRBD1 TRBV7-3 TGTGCCAGCAGCCCGACAGGGGGAGTGATGAACACTGAAGCTTTCTTT CASSPTGGVMNTEAFF
- TRBJ2-2 - TRBV30 TGTGCCTGGAGTTACGGCAGGCAAACAATCGGCACCGGGGAGCTGTTTTTT CAWSYGRQTIGTGELFF
once TRBJ2-7 - TRBV5-1 TGCGCCAGCAGCTTAGTCGGGGGTTCCTACGAGCAGTACTTC CASSLVGGSYEQYF
once TRBJ1-6 - TRBV7-8 TGTGCCAGCAGCCGTGACGGACTTTTCCCCCTCCACTTT CASSRDGLFPLHF
once TRBJ1-4 TRBD1 TRBV28 TGTGCCAGCAGTTTATTACAGGGGGCGGAAAAACTGTTTTTT CASSLLQGAEKLFF
few TRBJ2-7 - TRBV4-1 TGCGCCAGCAGCCAAGGGAGAGAGTCCTCTTACGAGCAGTACTTC CASSQGRESSYEQYF
- TRBJ1-4 - TRBV6-5 TGTGCCAGCAGTTACTCGTGGACAGAAAATGAAAAACTGTTTTTT CASSYSWTENEKLFF
many TRBJ2-7 TRBD2 TRBV19 TGTGCCAGTACCCAACGCGGGGGGGATAGCTCCTACGAGCAGTACTTC CASTQRGGDSSYEQYF
- TRBJ2-5 TRBD2 TRBV4-3 TGCGCCAGCAGCCAAAATCCGGGACTAGGCTTGGGGGAGACCCAGTACTTC CASSQNPGLGLGETQYF
- TRBJ1-1 TRBD1 TRBV30 TGTGCCTGGAGGGGACAGTTTATGAACACTGAAGCTTTCTTT CAWRGQFMNTEAFF
- TRBJ2-7 TRBD1 TRBV5-1 TGCGCCAGCAGCTTTGATCAGGGGGCGGGGGAGCAGTACTTC CASSFDQGAGEQYF
- TRBJ1-5 TRBD1 TRBV2 TGTGCCAGCAGTGATCTGGGACAGGGACGGGCCCAGCATTTT CASSDLGQGRAQHF
- TRBJ1-5 TRBD1 TRBV6-6 TGTGCCAGCAGTTACAGGGGGCATCAGCCCCAGCATTTT CASSYRGHQPQHF
- TRBJ2-7 TRBD2 TRBV4-3 TGCGCCAGCAGCCAAGCTGTACTAGCGGGGACCTACGAGCAGTACTTC CASSQAVLAGTYEQYF
- TRBJ2-2 TRBD1 TRBV27 TGTGCCAGCAATAGGGACAGGGGCTACACCGGGGAGCTGTTTTTT CASNRDRGYTGELFF
- TRBJ2-1 - TRBV7-2 TGTGCCAGCAGCCCCCTCGGGACAACCTACAATGAGCAGTTCTTC CASSPLGTTYNEQFF